This TCR beta chain was identified in a study of T cell repertoires in cytomegalovirus infection. Study-wide background: Matching HLA type, along with CMV infection, was indicated by public TCR beta signatures. Study-level findings and limits: HLA-C-restricted, CMV-specific TCR beta clonotypes were dominant ex vivo.

To note about this clonotype: The target antigen is unknown.

TCRdb re-called the reads through MiXCR, storing one row per CDR3 protein. This sample has 20,000 to 25,000 distinct CDR3 sequences, with around 43% found just once. The CDR3 runs 16 residues. V was pared by 5 bases and J by 1 base, with 2 bases of the junction left unmatched. In germline, CDR1 is MNHEY, CDR2 SVGAGI. The origin of this receptor is a human donor in good health (CMV status not recorded). Some clones in this sample may be carry-over from other donors' samples. The material sequenced was CD8+ T cells from cultured PBMCs, taken from culture after CMV antigen stimulation. This chain uses TRBV6-5 with TRBJ2-3; the match to TRBD2 covers 14 bases. CDR3 sequence reads: CASSRLAGGGTDTQYF. CDR3 in DNA: TGTGCCAGCAGTCGACTAGCGGGAGGGGGCACAGATACGCAGTATTTT.